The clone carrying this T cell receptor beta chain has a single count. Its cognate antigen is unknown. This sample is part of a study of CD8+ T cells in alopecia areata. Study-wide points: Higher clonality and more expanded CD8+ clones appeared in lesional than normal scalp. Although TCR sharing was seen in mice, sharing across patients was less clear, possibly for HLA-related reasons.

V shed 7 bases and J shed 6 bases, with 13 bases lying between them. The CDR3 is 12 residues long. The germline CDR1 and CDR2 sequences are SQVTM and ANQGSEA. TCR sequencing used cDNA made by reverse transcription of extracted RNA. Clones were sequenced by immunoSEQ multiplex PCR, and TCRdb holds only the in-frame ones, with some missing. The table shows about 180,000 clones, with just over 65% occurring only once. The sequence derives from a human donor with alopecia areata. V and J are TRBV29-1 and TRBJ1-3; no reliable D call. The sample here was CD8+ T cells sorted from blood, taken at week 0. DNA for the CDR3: TGCAGCGCCTACAGCGGGGAAAACACCATATATTTT. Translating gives CSAYSGENTIYF.